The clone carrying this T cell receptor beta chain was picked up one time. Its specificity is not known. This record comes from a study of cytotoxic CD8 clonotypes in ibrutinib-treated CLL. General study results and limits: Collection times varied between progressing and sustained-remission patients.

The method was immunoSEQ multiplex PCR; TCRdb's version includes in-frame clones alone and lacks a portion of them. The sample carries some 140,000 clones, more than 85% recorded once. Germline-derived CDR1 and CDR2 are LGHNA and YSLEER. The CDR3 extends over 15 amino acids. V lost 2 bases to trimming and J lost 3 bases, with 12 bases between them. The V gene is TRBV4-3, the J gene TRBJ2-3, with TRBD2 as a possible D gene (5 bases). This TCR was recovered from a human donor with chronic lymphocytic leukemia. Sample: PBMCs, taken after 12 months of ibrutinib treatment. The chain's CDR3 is CASSQTAGNTDTQYF. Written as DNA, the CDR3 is TGCGCCAGCAGCCAAACGGCGGGTAATACAGATACGCAGTATTTT.